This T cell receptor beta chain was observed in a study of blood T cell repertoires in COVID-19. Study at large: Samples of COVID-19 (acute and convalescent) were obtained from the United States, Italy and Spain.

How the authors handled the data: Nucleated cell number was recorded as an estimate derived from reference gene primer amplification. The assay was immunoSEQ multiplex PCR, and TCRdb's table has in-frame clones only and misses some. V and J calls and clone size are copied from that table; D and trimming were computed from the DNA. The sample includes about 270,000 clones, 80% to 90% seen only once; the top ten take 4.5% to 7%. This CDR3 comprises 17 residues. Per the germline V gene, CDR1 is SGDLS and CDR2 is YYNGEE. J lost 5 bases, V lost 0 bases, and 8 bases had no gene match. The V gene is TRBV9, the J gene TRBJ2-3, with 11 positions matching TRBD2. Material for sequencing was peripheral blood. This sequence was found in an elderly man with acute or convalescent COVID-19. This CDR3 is CASSVVGSGGAGDTQYF. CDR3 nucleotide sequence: TGTGCCAGCAGCGTAGTTGGTAGCGGGGGGGCCGGAGATACGCAGTATTTT.